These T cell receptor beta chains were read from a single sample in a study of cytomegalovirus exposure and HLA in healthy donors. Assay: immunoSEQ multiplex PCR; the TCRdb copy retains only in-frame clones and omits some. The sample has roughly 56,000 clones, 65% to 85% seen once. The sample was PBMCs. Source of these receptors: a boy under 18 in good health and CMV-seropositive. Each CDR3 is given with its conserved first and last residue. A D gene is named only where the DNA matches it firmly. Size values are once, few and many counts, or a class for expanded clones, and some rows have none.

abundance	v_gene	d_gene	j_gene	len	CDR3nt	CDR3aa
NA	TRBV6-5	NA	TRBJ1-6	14	TGTGCCAGCAGTTACAGTCCCCGGGGGTCACCCCTCCACTTT	CASSYSPRGSPLHF
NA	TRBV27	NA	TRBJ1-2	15	TGTGCCAGCAGTTACGACGGTTACGGGGTTTTTGGCTACACCTTC	CASSYDGYGVFGYTF
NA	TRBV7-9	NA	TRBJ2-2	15	TGTGCCAGCACCCCCAGCGGGTCGAACACCGGGGAGCTGTTTTTT	CASTPSGSNTGELFF
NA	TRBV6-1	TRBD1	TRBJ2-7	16	TGTGCCAGCAGTGCAATCCCGGGACAGGGGGCCTACGAGCAGTACTTC	CASSAIPGQGAYEQYF
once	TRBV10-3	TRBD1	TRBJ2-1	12	TGTGCCATCGGACAGGGGGCATGGGAGCAGTTCTTC	CAIGQGAWEQFF
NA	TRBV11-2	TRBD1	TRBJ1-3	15	TGTGCCAGCAGCTTTGAGGGGGCGCTCGGAAACACCATATATTTT	CASSFEGALGNTIYF
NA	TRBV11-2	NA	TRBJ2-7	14	TGTGCCAGCAGCTTAGTTCCCCAGGGACTCGAGCAGTACTTC	CASSLVPQGLEQYF
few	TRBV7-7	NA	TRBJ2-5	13	TGTGCTAGCAGGAAGACAGGCCAAGAGACCCAGTACTTC	CASRKTGQETQYF
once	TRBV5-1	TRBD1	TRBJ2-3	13	TGCGCCAGTAGGACAGGGAGGCAAGATACGCAGTATTTT	CASRTGRQDTQYF
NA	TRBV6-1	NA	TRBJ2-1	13	TGTGCCAGCAGTGAGGAGAGCTGGAATGAGCAGTTCTTC	CASSEESWNEQFF
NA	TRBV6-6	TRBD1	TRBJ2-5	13	TGTGCCAGCAGTGTAACAGGGGAAGAGACCCAGTACTTC	CASSVTGEETQYF
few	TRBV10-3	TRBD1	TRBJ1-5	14	TGTGCCATCAGTGAGAAACAGGGGGCTCAGCCCCAGCATTTT	CAISEKQGAQPQHF
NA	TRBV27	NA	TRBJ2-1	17	TGTGCCAGCAGTTCCCCCCCTCCCTCCTCGCACTGGAATGAGCAGTTCTTC	CASSSPPPSSHWNEQFF
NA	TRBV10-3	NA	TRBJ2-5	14	TGTGCCATCAGTGATGGAGTGGGAGGAGAGACCCAGTACTTC	CAISDGVGGETQYF
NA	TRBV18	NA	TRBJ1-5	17	TGTGCCAGCTCACCTAAGTACGGGGGGCCAGGAAGGTCGCCCCAGCATTTT	CASSPKYGGPGRSPQHF
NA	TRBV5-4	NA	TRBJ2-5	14	TGTGCCACAGCAAGCAGGGGGGCCGATGGGACCCAGTACTTC	CATASRGADGTQYF
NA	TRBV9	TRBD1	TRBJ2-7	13	TGTGCCAGCAGCGTGACAGGGGGCTACGAGCAGTACTTC	CASSVTGGYEQYF
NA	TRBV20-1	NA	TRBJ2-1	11	TGCAGTGCTAGAGGAGAAAATGAGCAGTTCTTC	CSARGENEQFF
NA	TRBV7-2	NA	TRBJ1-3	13	TGTGCCAGCAGCTTAGATTCGGGAAACACCATATATTTT	CASSLDSGNTIYF
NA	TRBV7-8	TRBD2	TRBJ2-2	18	TGTGCCAGCAGCCCGCAGGGACTAGCGGGGGGTCAAACCGGGGAGCTGTTTTTT	CASSPQGLAGGQTGELFF
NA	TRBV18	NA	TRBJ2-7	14	TGTGCCAGCTCTCCTACCTCTAGCTCCTACGAGCAGTACTTC	CASSPTSSSYEQYF
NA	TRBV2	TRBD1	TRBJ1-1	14	TGTGCCAGCTTACGATTGGACAGGGACACTGAAGCTTTCTTT	CASLRLDRDTEAFF
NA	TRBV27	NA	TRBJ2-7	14	TGTGCCAGCAGTCCACAAGCGGCGACCTACGAGCAGTACTTC	CASSPQAATYEQYF
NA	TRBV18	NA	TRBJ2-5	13	TGTGCCAGCGCAACCGGCGGGTTAGAGACCCAGTACTTC	CASATGGLETQYF
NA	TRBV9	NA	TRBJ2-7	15	TGTGCCAGCAGCGTAAGCGGCGGGGAGATATACGAGCAGTACTTC	CASSVSGGEIYEQYF
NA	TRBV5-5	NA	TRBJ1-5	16	TGTGCCAGCAGCTTGGCTGAGGGCGCGGTGAATCAGCCCCAGCATTTT	CASSLAEGAVNQPQHF
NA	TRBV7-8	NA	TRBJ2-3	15	TGTGCCAGCAGCTTAGGGGACAAAAACCCAGATACGCAGTATTTT	CASSLGDKNPDTQYF
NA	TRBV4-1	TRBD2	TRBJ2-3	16	TGCGCCAGCAGCCAAGTCTCTAGCGGGGCCACAGATACGCAGTATTTT	CASSQVSSGATDTQYF
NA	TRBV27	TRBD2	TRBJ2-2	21	TGTGCCAGCGGGTCCCTCGGAGATCGGCTTTTGGGACTAGCTGAGACCGGGGAGCTGTTTTTT	CASGSLGDRLLGLAETGELFF
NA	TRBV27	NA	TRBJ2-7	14	TGTGCCAGCAGGCGTATAGGGGGAATCTACGAGCAGTACTTC	CASRRIGGIYEQYF
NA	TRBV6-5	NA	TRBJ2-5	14	TGTGCCAGCACCGACAGACCCTTGAGTGGGACCCAGTACTTC	CASTDRPLSGTQYF
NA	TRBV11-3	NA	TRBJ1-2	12	TGTGCCAGCAGCTCACTAGGACATGGCTACACCTTC	CASSSLGHGYTF
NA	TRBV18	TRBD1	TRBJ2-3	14	TGTGCCAGCTCACCAGGGACAGGGGATAATACGCAGTATTTT	CASSPGTGDNTQYF
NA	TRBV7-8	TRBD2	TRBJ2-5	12	TGTGCCAGCAGCACCGGGGGGGAGACCCAGTACTTC	CASSTGGETQYF
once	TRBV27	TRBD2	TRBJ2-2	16	TGTGCCAGCAGTTTATCGGGAGGGTTCGGCACCGGGGAGCTGTTTTTT	CASSLSGGFGTGELFF
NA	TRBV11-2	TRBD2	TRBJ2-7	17	TGTGCCAGCAGCTTACTCAGGGCTAGCGGGGCTTATTACGAGCAGTACTTC	CASSLLRASGAYYEQYF
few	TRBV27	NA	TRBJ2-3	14	TGTGCCAGCAGTACACGACTGGGTACAGATACGCAGTATTTT	CASSTRLGTDTQYF
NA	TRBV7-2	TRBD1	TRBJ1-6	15	TGTGCCAGCAGGGGGAGGACAGGGGGCTATTCACCCCTCCACTTT	CASRGRTGGYSPLHF
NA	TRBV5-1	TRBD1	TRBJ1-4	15	TGCGCCAGCAGCCTTACCCGGGACAGGGGCGAAAAACTGTTTTTT	CASSLTRDRGEKLFF
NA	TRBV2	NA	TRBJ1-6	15	TGTGCCAGCAGTGAGCGGGCAGGAAATAATTCACCCCTCCACTTT	CASSERAGNNSPLHF
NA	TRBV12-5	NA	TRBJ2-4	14	TGTGCTAGTGGCAGAACAGACAGGCAAAACATTCAGTACTTC	CASGRTDRQNIQYF
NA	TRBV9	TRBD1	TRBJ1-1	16	TGTGCCAGCAGCGTAGGATTAGGACAGGGGGCTGATGAAGCTTTCTTT	CASSVGLGQGADEAFF
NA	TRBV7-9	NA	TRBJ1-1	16	TGTTCCAGCAGTCCGAGACGAGAGGTTGCGAACACTGAAGCTTTCTTT	CSSSPRREVANTEAFF
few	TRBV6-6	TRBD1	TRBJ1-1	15	TGTGCCAGCAGTTACCTGACAAGGACAGGCGATGAAGCTTTCTTT	CASSYLTRTGDEAFF
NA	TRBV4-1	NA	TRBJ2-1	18	TGCGCCAGCAGCCTTCAGGTTATTGCAGGGCCTTGGGGAAATGAGCAGTTCTTC	CASSLQVIAGPWGNEQFF
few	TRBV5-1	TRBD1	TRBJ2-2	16	TGCGCCAGCAGCCCCCAATGGACAGGGAACACCGGGGAGCTGTTTTTT	CASSPQWTGNTGELFF
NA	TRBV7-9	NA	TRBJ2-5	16	TGTTCCAGCAGCCAACGGGGAGTGCCTTACCAAGAGACCCAGTACTTC	CSSSQRGVPYQETQYF
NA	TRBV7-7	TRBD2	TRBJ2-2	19	TGTGCTAGCAGCTGGACTAGCGGGGGAAGGTACTCGGTAGCCGGGGAGCTGTTTTTT	CASSWTSGGRYSVAGELFF
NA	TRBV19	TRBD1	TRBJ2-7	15	TGTGCCAGTAGTACCGGACAGGGGGCTTCCTACGAGCAGTACTTC	CASSTGQGASYEQYF
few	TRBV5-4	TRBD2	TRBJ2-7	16	TGTGCCAGCAGCGCGGGAGGAGGACAGAAAACCTACGAGCAGTACTTC	CASSAGGGQKTYEQYF
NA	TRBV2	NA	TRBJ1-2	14	TGTGCCAGCGCAGATACGAGAACGGGAGAGGGCTACACCTTC	CASADTRTGEGYTF
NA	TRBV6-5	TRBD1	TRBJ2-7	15	TGTGCCAGCAGAAGATCCGGGACAGGGTTTTACGAGCAGTACTTC	CASRRSGTGFYEQYF
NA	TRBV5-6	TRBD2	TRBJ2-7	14	TGTGCCAGCACGGGGGGGGCTAGCGTATACGAGCAGTACTTC	CASTGGASVYEQYF
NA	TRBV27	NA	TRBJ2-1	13	TGTGCCAGCAGTTTCGGCAGGGTCAATGAGCAGTTCTTC	CASSFGRVNEQFF
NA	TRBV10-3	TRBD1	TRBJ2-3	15	TGTGCCATCAGTGTAAACACAGGGGGCACAGATACGCAGTATTTT	CAISVNTGGTDTQYF